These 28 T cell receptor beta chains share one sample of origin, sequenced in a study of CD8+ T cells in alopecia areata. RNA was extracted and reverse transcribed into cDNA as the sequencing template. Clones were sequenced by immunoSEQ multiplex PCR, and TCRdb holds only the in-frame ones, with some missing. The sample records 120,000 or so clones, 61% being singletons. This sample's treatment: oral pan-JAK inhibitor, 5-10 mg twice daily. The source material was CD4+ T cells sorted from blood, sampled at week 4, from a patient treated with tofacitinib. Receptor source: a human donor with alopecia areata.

The CDR3 coding sequence is TGTGCCAGCAGTTTGATGGGAGCCAAAAACATTCAGTACTTC. Translation gives CASSLMGAKNIQYF. The chain employs TRBV27 and TRBJ2-4; D call uncertain. With 3 bases removed from V and 0 bases from J, the gap between germline ends came to 6 bases. This CDR3 spans 14 amino acids. The V gene's germline CDR1 is MNHEY and CDR2 SMNVEV (reference sequence).

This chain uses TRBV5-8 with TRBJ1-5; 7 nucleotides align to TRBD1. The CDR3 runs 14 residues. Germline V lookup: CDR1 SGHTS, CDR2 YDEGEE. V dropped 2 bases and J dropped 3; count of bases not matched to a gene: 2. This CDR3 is CASSFGTVNQPQHF. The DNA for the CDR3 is TGTGCCAGCAGCTTCGGGACAGTCAATCAGCCCCAGCATTTT.

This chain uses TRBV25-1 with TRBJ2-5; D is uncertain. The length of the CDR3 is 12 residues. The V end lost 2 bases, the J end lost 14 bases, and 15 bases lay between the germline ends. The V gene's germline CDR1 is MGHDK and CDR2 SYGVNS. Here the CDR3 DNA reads TGTGCCAGCAGTGAAATGTCAGGCGATCTTTACTTC. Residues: CASSEMSGDLYF. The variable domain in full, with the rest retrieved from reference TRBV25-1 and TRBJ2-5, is EADIYQTPRYLVIGTGKKITLECSQTMGHDKMYWYQQDPGMELHLIHYSYGVNSTEKGDLSSESTVSRIRTEHFPLTLESARPSHTSQYLCASSEMSGDLYFGPGTRLLVL.

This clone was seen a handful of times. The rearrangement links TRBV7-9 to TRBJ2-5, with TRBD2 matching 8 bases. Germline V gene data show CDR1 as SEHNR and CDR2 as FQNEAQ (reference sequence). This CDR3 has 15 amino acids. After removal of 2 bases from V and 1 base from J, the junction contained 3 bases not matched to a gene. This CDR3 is CASSLRAGVQETQYF. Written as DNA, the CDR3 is TGTGCCAGCAGCTTAAGAGCGGGGGTCCAAGAGACCCAGTACTTC.

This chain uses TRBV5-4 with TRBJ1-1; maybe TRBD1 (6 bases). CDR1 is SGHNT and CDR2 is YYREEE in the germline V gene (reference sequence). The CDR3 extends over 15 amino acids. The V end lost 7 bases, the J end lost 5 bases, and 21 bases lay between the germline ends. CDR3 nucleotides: TGTGCCAGCGGGTTGGGGGGGCTGGTTTGGACTGAAGCTTTCTTT. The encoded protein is CASGLGGLVWTEAFF.

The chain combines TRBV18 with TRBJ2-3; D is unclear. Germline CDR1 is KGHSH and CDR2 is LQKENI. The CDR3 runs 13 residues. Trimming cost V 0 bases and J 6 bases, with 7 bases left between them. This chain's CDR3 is CASSPPGTDTQYF. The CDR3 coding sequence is TGTGCCAGCTCACCACCGGGAACGGATACGCAGTATTTT.

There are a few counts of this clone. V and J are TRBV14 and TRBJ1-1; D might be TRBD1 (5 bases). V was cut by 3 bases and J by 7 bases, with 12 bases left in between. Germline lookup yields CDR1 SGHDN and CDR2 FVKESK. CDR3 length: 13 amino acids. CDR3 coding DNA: TGTGCCAGCAGCCACATGACAGTCAGTGAAGCTTTCTTT. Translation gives CASSHMTVSEAFF.

The DNA for the CDR3 is TGTGCCTGGAATGGGGGTAGCGGCTACACCTTC. Encoded protein: CAWNGGSGYTF. The chain links TRBV30 to TRBJ1-2; TRBD1 is a possible D gene (5 bases). CDR1 is GTSNPN, CDR2 SVGIG, per germline (reference sequence). This CDR3 comprises 11 residues. The ends were cut back, 4 bases at V and 8 bases at J, with 11 bases in the middle.

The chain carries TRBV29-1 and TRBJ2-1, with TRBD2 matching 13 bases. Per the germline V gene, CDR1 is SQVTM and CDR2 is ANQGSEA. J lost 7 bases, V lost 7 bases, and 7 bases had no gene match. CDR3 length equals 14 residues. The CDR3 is CSAPTSGRANEQFF. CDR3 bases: TGCAGCGCCCCCACTAGCGGGAGGGCTAATGAGCAGTTCTTC.

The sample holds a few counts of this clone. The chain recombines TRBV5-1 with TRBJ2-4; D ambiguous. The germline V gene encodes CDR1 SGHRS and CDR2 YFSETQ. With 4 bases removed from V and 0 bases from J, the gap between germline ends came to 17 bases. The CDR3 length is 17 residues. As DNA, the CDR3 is TGCGCCAGCAGCATAACTGTCCGAGAGATAGCCAAAAACATTCAGTACTTC. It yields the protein CASSITVREIAKNIQYF.

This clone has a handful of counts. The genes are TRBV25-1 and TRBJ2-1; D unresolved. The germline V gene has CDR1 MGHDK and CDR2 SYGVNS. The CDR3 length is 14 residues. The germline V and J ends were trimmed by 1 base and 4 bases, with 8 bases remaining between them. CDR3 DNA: TGTGCCAGCAGTGAATCAGCAGATTACAATGAGCAGTTCTTC. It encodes CASSESADYNEQFF.

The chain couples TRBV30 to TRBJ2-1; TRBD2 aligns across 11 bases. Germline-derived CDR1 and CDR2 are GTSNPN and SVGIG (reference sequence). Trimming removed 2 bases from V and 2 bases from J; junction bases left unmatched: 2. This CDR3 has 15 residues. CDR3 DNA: TGTGCCTGGAGTTCTAGCGGGAGGACCTACAATGAGCAGTTCTTC. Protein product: CAWSSSGRTYNEQFF.

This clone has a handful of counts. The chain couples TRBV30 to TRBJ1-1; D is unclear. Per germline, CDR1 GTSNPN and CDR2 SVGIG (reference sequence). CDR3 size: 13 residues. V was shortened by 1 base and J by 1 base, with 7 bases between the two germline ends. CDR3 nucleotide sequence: TGTGCCTGGAGTGGAAGGGCGAACACTGAAGCTTTCTTT. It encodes CAWSGRANTEAFF.

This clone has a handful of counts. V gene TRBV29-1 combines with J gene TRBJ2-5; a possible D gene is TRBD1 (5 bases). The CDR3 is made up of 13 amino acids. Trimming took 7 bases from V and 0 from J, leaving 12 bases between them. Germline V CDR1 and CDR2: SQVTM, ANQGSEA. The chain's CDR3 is CSAGTGNQETQYF. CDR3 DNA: TGCAGCGCTGGAACAGGAAACCAAGAGACCCAGTACTTC. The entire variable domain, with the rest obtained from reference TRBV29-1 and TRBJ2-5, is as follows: SAVISQKPSRDICQRGTSLTIQCQVDSQVTMMFWYRQQPGQSLTLIATANQGSEATYESGFVIDKFPISRPNLTFSTLTVSNMSPEDSSIYLCSAGTGNQETQYFGPGTRLLVL.

This chain's CDR3 is CASSEYPGRSNGELFF. In nucleotides, the CDR3 is TGTGCCAGCAGTGAATACCCAGGGAGAAGTAACGGGGAGCTGTTTTTT. The chain combines TRBV2 with TRBJ2-2, with D perhaps being TRBD1 or TRBD2 (5 bases each). Germline V gene data show CDR1 as SNHLY and CDR2 as FYNNEI. V was trimmed by 2 bases and J by 7 bases, leaving 17 bases between them. The CDR3 length is 16 residues. Full variable domain (outside the CDR3, taken from reference TRBV2 and TRBJ2-2): EPEVTQTPSHQVTQMGQEVILRCVPISNHLYFYWYRQILGQKVEFLVSFYNNEISEKSEIFDDQFSVERPDGSNFTLKIRSTKLEDSAMYFCASSEYPGRSNGELFFGEGSRLTVL.

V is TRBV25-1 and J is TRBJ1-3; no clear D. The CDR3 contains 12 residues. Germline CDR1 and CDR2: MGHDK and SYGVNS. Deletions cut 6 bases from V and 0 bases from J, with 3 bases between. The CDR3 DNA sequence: TGTGCCAGCAGATCCTCTGGAAACACCATATATTTT. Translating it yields CASRSSGNTIYF.

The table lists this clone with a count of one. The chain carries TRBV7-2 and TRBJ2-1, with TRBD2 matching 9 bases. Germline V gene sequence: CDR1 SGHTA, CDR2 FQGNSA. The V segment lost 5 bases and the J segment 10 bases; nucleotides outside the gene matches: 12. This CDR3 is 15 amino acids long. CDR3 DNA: TGTGCCAGCAGCCCGAGACTAGCGGTCGAGGGGGAGCAGTTCTTC. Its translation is CASSPRLAVEGEQFF.

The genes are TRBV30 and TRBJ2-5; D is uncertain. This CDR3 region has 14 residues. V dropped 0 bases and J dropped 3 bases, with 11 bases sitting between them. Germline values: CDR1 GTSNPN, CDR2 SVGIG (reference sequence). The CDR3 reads CAWSVGPGEETQYF. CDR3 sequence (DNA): TGTGCCTGGAGTGTAGGGCCTGGGGAAGAGACCCAGTACTTC.

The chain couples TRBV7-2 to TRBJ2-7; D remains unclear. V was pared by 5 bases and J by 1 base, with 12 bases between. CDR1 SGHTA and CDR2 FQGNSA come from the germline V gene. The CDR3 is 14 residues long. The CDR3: CASSPRTGSYEQYF. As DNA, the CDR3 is TGTGCCAGCAGCCCTCGGACGGGTTCCTACGAGCAGTACTTC.

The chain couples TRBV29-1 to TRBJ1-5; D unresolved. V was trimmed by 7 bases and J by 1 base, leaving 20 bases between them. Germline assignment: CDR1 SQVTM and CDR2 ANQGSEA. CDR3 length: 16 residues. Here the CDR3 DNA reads TGCAGCGGTGTGGGGTCTAGCAGTTTCAGCAATCAGCCCCAGCATTTT. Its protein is CSGVGSSSFSNQPQHF.

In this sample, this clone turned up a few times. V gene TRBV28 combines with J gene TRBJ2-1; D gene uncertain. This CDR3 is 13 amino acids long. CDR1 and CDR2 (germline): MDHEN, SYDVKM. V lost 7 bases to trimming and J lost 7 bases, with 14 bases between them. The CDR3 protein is CASIGSVRNEQFF. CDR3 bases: TGTGCCAGCATCGGGTCAGTAAGGAATGAGCAGTTCTTC.

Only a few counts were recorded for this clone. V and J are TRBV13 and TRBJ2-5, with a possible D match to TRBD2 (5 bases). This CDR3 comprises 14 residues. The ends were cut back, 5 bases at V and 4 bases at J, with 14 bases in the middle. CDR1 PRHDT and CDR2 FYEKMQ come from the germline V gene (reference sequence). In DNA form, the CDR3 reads TGTGCCAGCAGCCCCCGTATTGAGGGAGAGACCCAGTACTTC. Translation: CASSPRIEGETQYF.

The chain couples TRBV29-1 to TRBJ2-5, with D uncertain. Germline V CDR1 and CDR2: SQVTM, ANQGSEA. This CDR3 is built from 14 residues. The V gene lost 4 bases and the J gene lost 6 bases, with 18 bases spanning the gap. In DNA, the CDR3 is TGCAGCGTTGGCGTCCGGCTTGAAGGGCAGACCCAGTACTTC. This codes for CSVGVRLEGQTQYF.

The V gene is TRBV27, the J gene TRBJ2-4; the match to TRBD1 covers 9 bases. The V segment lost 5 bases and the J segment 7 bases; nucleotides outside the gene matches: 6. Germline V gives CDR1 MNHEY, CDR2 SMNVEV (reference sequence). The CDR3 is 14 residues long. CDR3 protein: CASSLRQGVNIQYF. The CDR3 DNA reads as TGTGCCAGCAGTCTGAGACAGGGGGTGAACATTCAGTACTTC.

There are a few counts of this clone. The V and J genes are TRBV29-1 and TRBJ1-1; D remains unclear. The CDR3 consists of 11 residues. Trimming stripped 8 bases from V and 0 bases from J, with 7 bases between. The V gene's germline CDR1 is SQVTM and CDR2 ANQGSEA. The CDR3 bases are TGCAGCTTAAGGATGAACACTGAAGCTTTCTTT. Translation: CSLRMNTEAFF.

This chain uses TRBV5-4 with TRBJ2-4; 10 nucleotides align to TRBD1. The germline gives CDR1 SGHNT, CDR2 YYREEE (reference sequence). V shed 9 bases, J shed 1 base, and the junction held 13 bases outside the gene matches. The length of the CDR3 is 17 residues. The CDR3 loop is CATDRDRGELAKNIQYF. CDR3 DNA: TGTGCCACAGACCGGGACAGGGGCGAGTTGGCCAAAAACATTCAGTACTTC. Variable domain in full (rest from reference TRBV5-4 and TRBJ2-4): ETGVTQSPTHLIKTRGQQVTLRCSSQSGHNTVSWYQQALGQGPQFIFQYYREEENGRGNFPPRFSGLQFPNYSSELNVNALELDDSALYLCATDRDRGELAKNIQYFGAGTRLSVL.

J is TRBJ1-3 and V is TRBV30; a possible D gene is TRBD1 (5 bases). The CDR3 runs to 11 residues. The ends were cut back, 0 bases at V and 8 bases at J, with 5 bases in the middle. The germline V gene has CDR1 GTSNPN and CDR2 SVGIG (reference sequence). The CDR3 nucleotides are TGTGCCTGGAGTGTGGGGGACACCATATATTTT. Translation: CAWSVGDTIYF.

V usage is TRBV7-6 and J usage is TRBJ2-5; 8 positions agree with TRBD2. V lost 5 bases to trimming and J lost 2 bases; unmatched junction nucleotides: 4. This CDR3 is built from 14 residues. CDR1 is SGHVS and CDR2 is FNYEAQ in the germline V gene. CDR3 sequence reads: CASSLSGGQETQYF. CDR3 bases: TGTGCCAGCAGCCTGAGCGGGGGTCAAGAGACCCAGTACTTC.